This is a list of T cell receptor beta chains from one sample in a study of cytomegalovirus exposure and HLA in healthy donors. The method was immunoSEQ multiplex PCR; TCRdb's version includes in-frame clones alone and lacks a portion of them. The table lists under 250,000 clones, roughly 80% of them singletons, with roughly 6% in the top ten. Sequenced material: PBMCs. Receptors originate from a man aged 40-49 years in good health and CMV-seropositive. Each CDR3 is given with its conserved first and last residue. Each record gives: V gene, D gene, J gene, clone size, CDR3 length, CDR3 protein, CDR3 DNA. The D gene is left open where the match is weak. Clone size, where shown, is once, few, many, or a class for clones that have expanded.

V gene: TRBV27; D gene: -; J gene: TRBJ1-2; clone size: -; CDR3 length: 14; CDR3 protein: CASAVGQRNYGYTF; CDR3 DNA: TGTGCCAGCGCCGTAGGACAGAGAAACTATGGCTACACCTTC
V gene: TRBV7-8; D gene: -; J gene: TRBJ2-5; clone size: -; CDR3 length: 13; CDR3 protein: CASSSVTAETQYF; CDR3 DNA: TGTGCCAGCAGCTCAGTCACCGCCGAGACCCAGTACTTC
V gene: TRBV6-6; D gene: -; J gene: TRBJ2-1; clone size: -; CDR3 length: 12; CDR3 protein: CASSFRVPEQFF; CDR3 DNA: TGTGCCAGCAGTTTCCGGGTCCCTGAGCAGTTCTTC
V gene: TRBV4-2; D gene: -; J gene: TRBJ2-7; clone size: -; CDR3 length: 15; CDR3 protein: CASSQDSSVTYGQYF; CDR3 DNA: TGTGCCAGCAGCCAAGATTCTAGCGTGACCTACGGGCAGTACTTC
V gene: TRBV6-5; D gene: TRBD1; J gene: TRBJ1-1; clone size: few; CDR3 length: 15; CDR3 protein: CASSYSGQDWTEAFF; CDR3 DNA: TGTGCCAGCAGTTACTCGGGACAGGATTGGACTGAAGCTTTCTTT
V gene: TRBV29-1; D gene: TRBD1; J gene: TRBJ1-6; clone size: few; CDR3 length: 13; CDR3 protein: CSPGQVDNSPLHF; CDR3 DNA: TGCAGCCCCGGACAGGTCGATAATTCACCCCTCCACTTT
V gene: TRBV29-1; D gene: TRBD2; J gene: TRBJ2-3; clone size: -; CDR3 length: 14; CDR3 protein: CSAGTSGSTDTQYF; CDR3 DNA: TGCAGCGCCGGGACTAGCGGGAGTACAGATACGCAGTATTTT
V gene: TRBV5-4; D gene: -; J gene: TRBJ2-5; clone size: -; CDR3 length: 13; CDR3 protein: CASRINQGETQYF; CDR3 DNA: TGTGCCAGCAGAATAAATCAGGGGGAGACCCAGTACTTC
V gene: TRBV6-5; D gene: -; J gene: TRBJ2-2; clone size: once; CDR3 length: 15; CDR3 protein: CASSWEGDGTGELFF; CDR3 DNA: TGTGCCAGCAGTTGGGAAGGGGATGGGACCGGGGAGCTGTTTTTT
V gene: TRBV27; D gene: TRBD2; J gene: TRBJ2-1; clone size: -; CDR3 length: 16; CDR3 protein: CASSPTRTSGRAEQFF; CDR3 DNA: TGTGCCAGCAGCCCAACGAGGACTAGCGGGAGGGCCGAGCAGTTCTTC
V gene: TRBV9; D gene: TRBD1; J gene: TRBJ1-2; clone size: -; CDR3 length: 15; CDR3 protein: CASSVVGTGNYGYTF; CDR3 DNA: TGTGCCAGCAGCGTAGTTGGGACAGGAAACTATGGCTACACCTTC